A single sample gave rise to the 30 T cell receptor beta chains below, sequenced in a study of CD4 T cells in relation to SARS-CoV-2 and coronaviruses. Sequencing used immunoSEQ multiplex PCR; TCRdb keeps in-frame clones, though not all of them. The sample records about 36,000 clones, around 77% being singletons. Antigens for these TCRs are unknown. Specimen: memory CD4+ T cells from PBMCs, cultured in vitro. The origin of the receptors is an adult with COVID-19.

J is TRBJ2-5 and V is TRBV24-1; D possibly uses TRBD1 or TRBD2 (6 bases each). CDR1 KGHDR and CDR2 SFDVKD come from the germline V gene. The CDR3 has 16 residues. Between the trimmed V and J ends, which lost 4 bases and 6 bases, there was a span of 20 bases. Here the CDR3 DNA reads TGTGCCACCAGTGACTCCGGGGGCCCGGGCGCGAAGACCCAGTACTTC. It specifies CATSDSGGPGAKTQYF.

The gene calls are TRBV12-2 and TRBJ2-1; the table names TRBD2, a call not compared with the DNA. TRBV12-2 is designated a pseudogene. CDR3 size: 23 residues. The CDR3 DNA follows: TGTGCAAGTCGCCGGGACGTAGGGTGGCTAGCGGGAGGGAAACACTTCCCCTACAATGAGCAGTTCTTC. Its translation is CASRRDVGWLAGGKHFPYNEQFF.

This chain connects TRBV18 to TRBJ1-4; the D gene is possibly TRBD1 (6 bases). The CDR3 contains 14 residues. The V gene's germline CDR1 is KGHSH and CDR2 LQKENI. V gave up 4 bases and J gave up 0 bases, with 6 bases separating them. CDR3 coding DNA: TGTGCCAGCTCACGGACAGCAACTAATGAAAAACTGTTTTTT. Translating it yields CASSRTATNEKLFF. The variable domain in full, with the rest retrieved from reference TRBV18 and TRBJ1-4, is NAGVMQNPRHLVRRRGQEARLRCSPMKGHSHVYWYRQLPEEGLKFMVYLQKENIIDESGMPKERFSAEFPKEGPSILRIQQVVRGDSAAYFCASSRTATNEKLFFGSGTQLSVL.

The rearrangement joins TRBV4-1 to TRBJ1-5, with D unresolved. This CDR3 region has 14 residues. The V gene lost 0 bases and the J gene lost 5 bases, with 8 bases spanning the gap. Germline-derived CDR1 and CDR2 are MGHRA and YSYEKL. CDR3 loop: CASSQDLGYQPQHF. CDR3 in DNA: TGCGCCAGCAGCCAAGATCTCGGGTATCAGCCCCAGCATTTT.

The chain couples TRBV20-1 to TRBJ1-1; unclear D gene. Trimming cost V 5 bases and J 6 bases, with 10 bases left between them. CDR3 length: 11 residues. In germline, CDR1 is DFQATT, CDR2 SNEGSKA (reference sequence). CDR3 amino acids: CSADSDSEAFF. The CDR3 coding sequence is TGCAGTGCTGACTCCGACTCTGAAGCTTTCTTT.

The CDR3 here is CASSSAGTANYGYTF. The CDR3 DNA follows: TGTGCCAGCAGTTCGGCCGGAACAGCTAACTATGGCTACACCTTC. This chain joins TRBV28 and TRBJ1-2; no clear D gene. Germline CDR1 and CDR2: MDHEN and SYDVKM. Trimming shortened V by 4 bases and J by 0 bases, and 12 bases separated the two germline ends. This CDR3 has 15 amino acids.

The chain is built from TRBV9 and TRBJ1-1; 9 positions match TRBD1. The CDR3 loop spans 15 amino acids. J gave up 4 bases and V 3 bases, and 7 bases lay outside the gene matches. Germline CDR1 and CDR2: SGDLS and YYNGEE. CDR3 in amino acids: CASSGQGDPRTEAFF. CDR3 sequence (DNA): TGTGCCAGCAGCGGACAGGGGGATCCGCGCACTGAAGCTTTCTTT.

The chain combines TRBV6-5 with TRBJ2-2, with a possible D match to TRBD1 (5 bases). Trimming left V 7 bases short and J 6 bases short, with 12 bases between. In germline, CDR1 is MNHEY, CDR2 SVGAGI. This CDR3 is 13 amino acids long. CDR3 region: CASIIGVAGELFF. In DNA form, the CDR3 reads TGTGCCAGCATCATAGGGGTGGCCGGGGAGCTGTTTTTT.

The chain employs TRBV29-1 and TRBJ2-3; D is ambiguous. CDR3 size: 15 residues. CDR1 and CDR2 (germline): SQVTM, ANQGSEA. V lost 4 bases to trimming and J lost 0 bases, with 14 bases between them. CDR3 in amino acids: CSVGLDRVSTDTQYF. The CDR3 nucleotides read TGCAGCGTTGGGTTGGATCGGGTCAGCACAGATACGCAGTATTTT.

The chain carries TRBV7-2 and TRBJ2-5; D might be TRBD1 (5 bases). CDR1 and CDR2 from the germline V gene are SGHTA and FQGNSA. This CDR3 comprises 17 residues. With 0 bases removed from V and 2 bases from J, the gap between germline ends came to 16 bases. CDR3 bases: TGTGCCAGCAGCTTAGCTGGGGCGGAGACGAGACAAGAGACCCAGTACTTC. Translated, it gives CASSLAGAETRQETQYF. Using reference TRBV7-2 and TRBJ2-5 for the parts outside the CDR3, the full variable domain is GAGVSQSPSNKVTEKGKDVELRCDPISGHTALYWYRQSLGQGLEFLIYFQGNSAPDKSGLPSDRFSAERTGGSVSTLTIQRTQQEDSAVYLCASSLAGAETRQETQYFGPGTRLLVL.

The chain carries TRBV6-5 and TRBJ2-7; D might be TRBD1 (6 bases). Deletions cut 10 bases from V and 6 bases from J, with 19 bases between. This CDR3 has 13 residues. CDR1 and CDR2 from the germline V gene are MNHEY and SVGAGI. CDR3 in amino acids: CATRGTRRSEQYF. CDR3 sequence (DNA): TGTGCCACTAGGGGGACGAGGAGGTCCGAGCAGTACTTC.

J is TRBJ2-2 and V is TRBV20-1, with D unclear. CDR1 DFQATT and CDR2 SNEGSKA come from the germline V gene (reference sequence). The CDR3 is made up of 12 amino acids. V dropped 3 bases and J dropped 0 bases, with 2 bases sitting between them. The DNA for the CDR3 is TGCAGTGCTAGTGCGAACACCGGGGAGCTGTTTTTT. This sequence encodes CSASANTGELFF.

Only one count was recorded for this clone. The gene calls are TRBV7-2 and TRBJ2-2; TRBD2 aligns across 15 bases. The trim removed 2 bases at V and 8 bases at J, leaving 6 bases unmatched. The CDR3 runs 17 residues. From germline, CDR1 is SGHTA and CDR2 FQGNSA. This CDR3 is CASSLFGLAGGPGELFF. CDR3 sequence (DNA): TGTGCCAGCAGCTTATTCGGACTAGCGGGAGGGCCGGGGGAGCTGTTTTTT.

V is TRBV5-8 and J is TRBJ2-3; tentative D call: TRBD2 (5 bases). The CDR3 runs 14 residues. V lost 4 bases to trimming and J lost 5 bases, with 14 bases between them. Germline V lookup: CDR1 SGHTS, CDR2 YDEGEE. The CDR3: CASSTGNRVDTQYF. The CDR3 nucleotides read TGTGCCAGCAGCACGGGAAACCGGGTAGATACGCAGTATTTT.

The chain is built from TRBV28 and TRBJ1-1, with D tentatively TRBD1 (5 bases). The germline CDR1 and CDR2 sequences are MDHEN and SYDVKM. CDR3 length: 13 amino acids. Trimming cost V 8 bases and J 5 bases, with 15 bases left between them. The CDR3 region is CASRRGRWTEAFF. CDR3 DNA sequence: TGTGCCAGCCGGAGGGGCAGGTGGACTGAAGCTTTCTTT.

This chain joins TRBV5-4 and TRBJ2-3; possibly TRBD1 or TRBD2 for D (7 bases each). The length of the CDR3 is 16 residues. Germline V gene sequence: CDR1 SGHNT, CDR2 YYREEE (reference sequence). V dropped 4 bases and J dropped 2 bases, with 17 bases sitting between them. CDR3 coding DNA: TGTGCCAGCAGCCAGGGGGGGTTGATTAACACAGATACGCAGTATTTT. Translation: CASSQGGLINTDTQYF. The full variable domain, with the rest looked up from reference TRBV5-4 and TRBJ2-3, is ETGVTQSPTHLIKTRGQQVTLRCSSQSGHNTVSWYQQALGQGPQFIFQYYREEENGRGNFPPRFSGLQFPNYSSELNVNALELDDSALYLCASSQGGLINTDTQYFGPGTRLTVL.

In this sample, this clone turned up a few times. This rearrangement joins TRBV14 to TRBJ2-7, with D hard to call. The CDR3 is made up of 11 amino acids. Trimming removed 1 base from V and 4 bases from J, with 2 bases in between. Germline V gene sequence: CDR1 SGHDN, CDR2 FVKESK. CDR3 sequence reads: CASSQAYEQYF. CDR3 bases: TGTGCCAGCAGCCAAGCGTACGAGCAGTACTTC.

This chain uses TRBV6-1 with TRBJ1-3; D uncertain. The CDR3 is 16 residues long. Germline CDR1 and CDR2: MNHNS and SASEGT. V gave up 1 base and J gave up 4 bases, with 14 bases separating them. The CDR3: CASSEGRNALGNTIYF. The CDR3 nucleotides read TGTGCCAGCAGTGAAGGGCGGAATGCTCTGGGAAACACCATATATTTT.

This chain connects TRBV5-5 to TRBJ1-4; no reliable D call. Deletions cut 0 bases from V and 7 bases from J, with 13 bases between. Germline lookup yields CDR1 SGHKS and CDR2 YYEKEE (reference sequence). This CDR3 spans 15 amino acids. CDR3 sequence (DNA): TGTGCCAGCAGCTTGGATTTTTCCTCGGGTGAAAAACTGTTTTTT. Its protein is CASSLDFSSGEKLFF.

J is TRBJ1-2 and V is TRBV28; unclear D gene. CDR3 length: 15 amino acids. V was shortened by 3 bases and J by 4 bases, with 15 bases between the two germline ends. The germline V gene has CDR1 MDHEN and CDR2 SYDVKM. The CDR3 region is CASSFPVTVRYGYTF. The CDR3 coding sequence is TGTGCCAGCAGTTTCCCCGTTACAGTCCGCTATGGCTACACCTTC.

The V call is TRBV7-3, the J call TRBJ2-1; the D is unclear. V dropped 2 bases and J dropped 5 bases, with 7 bases sitting between them. Germline loops: CDR1 SGHTA, CDR2 FQGTGA. The length of the CDR3 is 13 residues. CDR3 residues: CASSLSRNNEQFF. The CDR3 DNA reads TGTGCCAGCAGCTTATCCCGGAACAATGAGCAGTTCTTC.

This clone is a singleton in its sample. The chain links TRBV14 to TRBJ1-1; no definite D call. V lost 4 bases and J 1 base, leaving 13 bases between the germline ends. Germline V CDR1 and CDR2: SGHDN, FVKESK. This CDR3 spans 15 amino acids. CDR3 amino acids: CASSRGSPGNTEAFF. In nucleotides, the CDR3 is TGTGCCAGCAGCCGCGGATCTCCGGGGAACACTGAAGCTTTCTTT.

The J gene is TRBJ2-3, the V gene TRBV9, with 10 bases identical to TRBD2. Germline CDR1 SGDLS, CDR2 YYNGEE. The V segment lost 3 bases and the J segment 0 bases; nucleotides outside the gene matches: 4. The CDR3 is made up of 16 amino acids. In nucleotides, the CDR3 is TGTGCCAGCAGCGGAACTAGCGGGGCTAGCACAGATACGCAGTATTTT. Translated, it gives CASSGTSGASTDTQYF. The full variable domain, its missing parts supplied by reference TRBV9 and TRBJ2-3, is DSGVTQTPKHLITATGQRVTLRCSPRSGDLSVYWYQQSLDQGLQFLIQYYNGEERAKGNILERFSAQQFPDLHSELNLSSLELGDSALYFCASSGTSGASTDTQYFGPGTRLTVL.

The V call is TRBV28, the J call TRBJ1-2; tentatively, D is TRBD1 (6 bases). The V gene lost 6 bases and the J gene lost 2 bases, with 13 bases spanning the gap. CDR3 length: 14 amino acids. Germline loops: CDR1 MDHEN, CDR2 SYDVKM. CDR3 region: CASRLYQGNYGYTF. DNA of the CDR3: TGTGCCAGCAGGCTATACCAGGGGAACTATGGCTACACCTTC.

The chain has TRBV6-1 and TRBJ1-2, with unresolved D. Germline V gene data show CDR1 as MNHNS and CDR2 as SASEGT. The CDR3 is 15 residues long. The V gene lost 2 bases and the J gene lost 8 bases, with 18 bases spanning the gap. DNA of the CDR3: TGTGCCAGCAGTGAATTGGAGGGCGCGACCGGGGGCTACACCTTC. Residues: CASSELEGATGGYTF.

This sequence joins TRBV5-1 and TRBJ1-1, with D tentatively TRBD1 (5 bases). V was cut by 3 bases and J by 4 bases, with 19 bases left in between. Germline V gene sequence: CDR1 SGHRS, CDR2 YFSETQ. CDR3 size: 16 residues. The CDR3 loop is CASSSPRNRGGTEAFF. Written as DNA, the CDR3 is TGCGCCAGCAGCTCCCCGAGAAACCGCGGGGGCACTGAAGCTTTCTTT.

The V call is TRBV6-5, the J call TRBJ1-5, with D hard to call. Germline CDR1 is MNHEY and CDR2 is SVGAGI. The CDR3 spans 13 residues. The V and J ends lost 7 bases and 6 bases respectively, with 13 bases between them. The CDR3 bases are TGTGCCAGCAAAGAAATAGGGCGTCAGCCCCAGCATTTT. Translating gives CASKEIGRQPQHF.

This rearrangement joins TRBV7-2 to TRBJ1-1, with D unresolved. V gave up 0 bases and J gave up 1 base, with 3 bases separating them. From germline, CDR1 is SGHTA and CDR2 FQGNSA. The CDR3 extends over 13 amino acids. The DNA for the CDR3 is TGTGCCAGCAGCTTAGCCAGGAACACTGAAGCTTTCTTT. It translates to CASSLARNTEAFF.

The V gene is TRBV4-1, the J gene TRBJ2-7; perhaps TRBD1 as D (5 bases). Trimming removed 6 bases from V and 0 bases from J, with 15 bases in between. The CDR3 covers 15 residues. Germline lookup yields CDR1 MGHRA and CDR2 YSYEKL. CDR3 sequence (DNA): TGCGCCAGCAGTTCAGGGTTATCAAGCTCCTACGAGCAGTACTTC. The encoded protein is CASSSGLSSSYEQYF.

This clone was detected once. The J gene is TRBJ2-5, the V gene TRBV7-3; D call uncertain. The germline V gene has CDR1 SGHTA and CDR2 FQGTGA. V was trimmed by 5 bases and J by 0 bases, leaving 7 bases between them. This CDR3 is built from 13 residues. The CDR3 coding sequence is TGTGCCAGCAGCCCGATGAACCAAGAGACCCAGTACTTC. It translates to CASSPMNQETQYF.